This T cell receptor (beta chain) was recorded in a study of blood T cell repertoires in COVID-19. Whole-study context: Samples taken during acute and convalescent COVID-19 were collected in the United States, Italy and Spain. PBMCs, B-cell-depleted T cells, or T cells were the source of the cDNA or gDNA that made up the material.

Per the germline V gene, CDR1 is MNHEY and CDR2 is SVGAGI. Trimming cost V 8 bases and J 7 bases, with 14 bases left between them. This CDR3 has 13 residues. Original analysis: Estimation of nucleated cell counts relied on the amplification of reference gene primers. TCRdb's copy holds only in-frame clones and misses some; the assay was immunoSEQ multiplex PCR. For V, J and clone size, that table is used; D and trimming come from the DNA. The profile shows over 250,000 clones, 70% to 90% of them singletons. Sequenced material: peripheral blood. The clonotype comes from a woman between 40 and 50 years old who had recovered from COVID-19. The chain employs TRBV6-5 and TRBJ1-4, with D perhaps matching TRBD1 (5 bases). The CDR3 DNA reads TGTGCCAGCGGAGGGACGCCCGGTGAAAAACTGTTTTTT. Translated, it gives CASGGTPGEKLFF.